The subject of this entry is one T cell receptor beta chain. As processed by the authors: Amplification with reference gene primers provided the estimates of nucleated cell counts. The method was immunoSEQ multiplex PCR; TCRdb's version includes in-frame clones alone and lacks a portion of them. V and J calls and clone size are as listed in that table; D and trimming were resolved from the DNA. There are approximately 230,000 clones in the sample; 70% to 90% occur only once, and 2% to 2.5% lies in the top ten. The data belong to a study of blood T cell repertoires in COVID-19. Study background: Donors in the United States, Italy and Spain gave samples during acute or convalescent COVID-19. PBMCs, B-cell-depleted T cells, or T cells provided the cDNA or gDNA that made up the material.

V dropped 8 bases and J dropped 3 bases, with 11 bases sitting between them. The CDR3 is 13 residues long. Germline-derived CDR1 and CDR2 are MDHEN and SYDVKM. Sequenced material: peripheral blood. This sequence was found in a woman aged 35 to 49 who had recovered from COVID-19. The rearrangement links TRBV28 to TRBJ2-1; D is unresolved. The CDR3 is CASGLFNYNEQFF. CDR3 nucleotides: TGTGCCAGCGGTCTATTTAACTACAATGAGCAGTTCTTC.